A selection of T cell receptor beta chains follows, all from one sample in a study of shared clonotypes between healthy human individuals. Assay used: immunoSEQ multiplex PCR; TCRdb lists only in-frame clones, some missing. The profile shows 2 million to 2.5 million clones, under 95% of them singletons. Input material: naive CD4+ T cells from PBMCs. Every receptor here comes from a man between 18 and 35 years old in good health. Some clones in this sample may be carry-over from other donors' samples. CDR3s include the opening cysteine and the closing phenylalanine or tryptophan. D genes are given only for firm matches.

TRBV5-1	TRBJ2-3	NA	CASSLTHGTDTQYF	TGCGCCAGCAGCTTGACTCATGGGACAGATACGCAGTATTTT
TRBV7-2	TRBJ2-1	TRBD2	CASSFPSGSPNEQFF	TGTGCCAGCAGCTTCCCTAGCGGGAGCCCCAATGAGCAGTTCTTC
TRBV5-1	TRBJ2-2	NA	CASSLRTEAGELFF	TGCGCCAGCAGCCTAAGGACAGAGGCCGGGGAGCTGTTTTTT
TRBV18	TRBJ1-5	NA	CASSPTAYSNQPQHF	TGTGCCAGCTCACCCACAGCGTATAGCAATCAGCCCCAGCATTTT
TRBV5-6	TRBJ2-7	NA	CASSLPHSYEQYF	TGTGCCAGCAGCTTGCCCCACTCCTACGAGCAGTACTTC
TRBV28	TRBJ2-7	TRBD2	CASSFHGPSGTLSYEQYF	TGTGCCAGCAGTTTTCATGGCCCTAGCGGGACCCTATCCTACGAGCAGTACTTC
TRBV19	TRBJ2-5	TRBD1	CASSMTGTGETQYF	TGTGCCAGTAGTATGACAGGGACGGGGGAGACCCAGTACTTC
TRBV6-1	TRBJ1-1	NA	CASSERSSRRGTEAFF	TGTGCCAGCAGTGAAAGGTCCTCAAGAAGGGGGACTGAAGCTTTCTTT
TRBV19	TRBJ2-7	NA	CASSIRGGQDGFVRYEQYF	TGTGCCAGTAGTATAAGGGGGGGGCAGGACGGATTCGTACGCTACGAGCAGTACTTC
TRBV18	TRBJ1-5	TRBD1	CASSPARTGSDQPQHF	TGTGCCAGCTCACCTGCCCGGACAGGATCGGATCAGCCCCAGCATTTT
TRBV7-9	TRBJ2-7	TRBD1	CASSVARDREYF	TGTGCCAGCAGCGTCGCCCGGGACAGGGAATACTTC